The sequence of this TCR beta chain was determined in a study of shared clonotypes between healthy human individuals. J gave up 1 base and V 10 bases, and 3 bases lay outside the gene matches. The germline CDR1 and CDR2 sequences are MDHEN and SYDVKM. The CDR3 is 12 residues long. Profiling relied on immunoSEQ multiplex PCR, and the TCRdb table lists in-frame clones only, not all of them. The table shows approximately 100,000 clones, with under 70% occurring only once. The source is a woman in her twenties or thirties in good health. The sequencing sample was made of memory CD8+ T cells sorted from blood. Documented subset: CD45RO+ cells pooled with CCR7-negative TemRA cells. This sequence joins TRBV28 and TRBJ2-5; 7 nucleotides line up with TRBD1. DNA for the CDR3: TGTGCCATCCGGGACAGCCAAGAGACCCAGTACTTC. Its protein product is CAIRDSQETQYF.